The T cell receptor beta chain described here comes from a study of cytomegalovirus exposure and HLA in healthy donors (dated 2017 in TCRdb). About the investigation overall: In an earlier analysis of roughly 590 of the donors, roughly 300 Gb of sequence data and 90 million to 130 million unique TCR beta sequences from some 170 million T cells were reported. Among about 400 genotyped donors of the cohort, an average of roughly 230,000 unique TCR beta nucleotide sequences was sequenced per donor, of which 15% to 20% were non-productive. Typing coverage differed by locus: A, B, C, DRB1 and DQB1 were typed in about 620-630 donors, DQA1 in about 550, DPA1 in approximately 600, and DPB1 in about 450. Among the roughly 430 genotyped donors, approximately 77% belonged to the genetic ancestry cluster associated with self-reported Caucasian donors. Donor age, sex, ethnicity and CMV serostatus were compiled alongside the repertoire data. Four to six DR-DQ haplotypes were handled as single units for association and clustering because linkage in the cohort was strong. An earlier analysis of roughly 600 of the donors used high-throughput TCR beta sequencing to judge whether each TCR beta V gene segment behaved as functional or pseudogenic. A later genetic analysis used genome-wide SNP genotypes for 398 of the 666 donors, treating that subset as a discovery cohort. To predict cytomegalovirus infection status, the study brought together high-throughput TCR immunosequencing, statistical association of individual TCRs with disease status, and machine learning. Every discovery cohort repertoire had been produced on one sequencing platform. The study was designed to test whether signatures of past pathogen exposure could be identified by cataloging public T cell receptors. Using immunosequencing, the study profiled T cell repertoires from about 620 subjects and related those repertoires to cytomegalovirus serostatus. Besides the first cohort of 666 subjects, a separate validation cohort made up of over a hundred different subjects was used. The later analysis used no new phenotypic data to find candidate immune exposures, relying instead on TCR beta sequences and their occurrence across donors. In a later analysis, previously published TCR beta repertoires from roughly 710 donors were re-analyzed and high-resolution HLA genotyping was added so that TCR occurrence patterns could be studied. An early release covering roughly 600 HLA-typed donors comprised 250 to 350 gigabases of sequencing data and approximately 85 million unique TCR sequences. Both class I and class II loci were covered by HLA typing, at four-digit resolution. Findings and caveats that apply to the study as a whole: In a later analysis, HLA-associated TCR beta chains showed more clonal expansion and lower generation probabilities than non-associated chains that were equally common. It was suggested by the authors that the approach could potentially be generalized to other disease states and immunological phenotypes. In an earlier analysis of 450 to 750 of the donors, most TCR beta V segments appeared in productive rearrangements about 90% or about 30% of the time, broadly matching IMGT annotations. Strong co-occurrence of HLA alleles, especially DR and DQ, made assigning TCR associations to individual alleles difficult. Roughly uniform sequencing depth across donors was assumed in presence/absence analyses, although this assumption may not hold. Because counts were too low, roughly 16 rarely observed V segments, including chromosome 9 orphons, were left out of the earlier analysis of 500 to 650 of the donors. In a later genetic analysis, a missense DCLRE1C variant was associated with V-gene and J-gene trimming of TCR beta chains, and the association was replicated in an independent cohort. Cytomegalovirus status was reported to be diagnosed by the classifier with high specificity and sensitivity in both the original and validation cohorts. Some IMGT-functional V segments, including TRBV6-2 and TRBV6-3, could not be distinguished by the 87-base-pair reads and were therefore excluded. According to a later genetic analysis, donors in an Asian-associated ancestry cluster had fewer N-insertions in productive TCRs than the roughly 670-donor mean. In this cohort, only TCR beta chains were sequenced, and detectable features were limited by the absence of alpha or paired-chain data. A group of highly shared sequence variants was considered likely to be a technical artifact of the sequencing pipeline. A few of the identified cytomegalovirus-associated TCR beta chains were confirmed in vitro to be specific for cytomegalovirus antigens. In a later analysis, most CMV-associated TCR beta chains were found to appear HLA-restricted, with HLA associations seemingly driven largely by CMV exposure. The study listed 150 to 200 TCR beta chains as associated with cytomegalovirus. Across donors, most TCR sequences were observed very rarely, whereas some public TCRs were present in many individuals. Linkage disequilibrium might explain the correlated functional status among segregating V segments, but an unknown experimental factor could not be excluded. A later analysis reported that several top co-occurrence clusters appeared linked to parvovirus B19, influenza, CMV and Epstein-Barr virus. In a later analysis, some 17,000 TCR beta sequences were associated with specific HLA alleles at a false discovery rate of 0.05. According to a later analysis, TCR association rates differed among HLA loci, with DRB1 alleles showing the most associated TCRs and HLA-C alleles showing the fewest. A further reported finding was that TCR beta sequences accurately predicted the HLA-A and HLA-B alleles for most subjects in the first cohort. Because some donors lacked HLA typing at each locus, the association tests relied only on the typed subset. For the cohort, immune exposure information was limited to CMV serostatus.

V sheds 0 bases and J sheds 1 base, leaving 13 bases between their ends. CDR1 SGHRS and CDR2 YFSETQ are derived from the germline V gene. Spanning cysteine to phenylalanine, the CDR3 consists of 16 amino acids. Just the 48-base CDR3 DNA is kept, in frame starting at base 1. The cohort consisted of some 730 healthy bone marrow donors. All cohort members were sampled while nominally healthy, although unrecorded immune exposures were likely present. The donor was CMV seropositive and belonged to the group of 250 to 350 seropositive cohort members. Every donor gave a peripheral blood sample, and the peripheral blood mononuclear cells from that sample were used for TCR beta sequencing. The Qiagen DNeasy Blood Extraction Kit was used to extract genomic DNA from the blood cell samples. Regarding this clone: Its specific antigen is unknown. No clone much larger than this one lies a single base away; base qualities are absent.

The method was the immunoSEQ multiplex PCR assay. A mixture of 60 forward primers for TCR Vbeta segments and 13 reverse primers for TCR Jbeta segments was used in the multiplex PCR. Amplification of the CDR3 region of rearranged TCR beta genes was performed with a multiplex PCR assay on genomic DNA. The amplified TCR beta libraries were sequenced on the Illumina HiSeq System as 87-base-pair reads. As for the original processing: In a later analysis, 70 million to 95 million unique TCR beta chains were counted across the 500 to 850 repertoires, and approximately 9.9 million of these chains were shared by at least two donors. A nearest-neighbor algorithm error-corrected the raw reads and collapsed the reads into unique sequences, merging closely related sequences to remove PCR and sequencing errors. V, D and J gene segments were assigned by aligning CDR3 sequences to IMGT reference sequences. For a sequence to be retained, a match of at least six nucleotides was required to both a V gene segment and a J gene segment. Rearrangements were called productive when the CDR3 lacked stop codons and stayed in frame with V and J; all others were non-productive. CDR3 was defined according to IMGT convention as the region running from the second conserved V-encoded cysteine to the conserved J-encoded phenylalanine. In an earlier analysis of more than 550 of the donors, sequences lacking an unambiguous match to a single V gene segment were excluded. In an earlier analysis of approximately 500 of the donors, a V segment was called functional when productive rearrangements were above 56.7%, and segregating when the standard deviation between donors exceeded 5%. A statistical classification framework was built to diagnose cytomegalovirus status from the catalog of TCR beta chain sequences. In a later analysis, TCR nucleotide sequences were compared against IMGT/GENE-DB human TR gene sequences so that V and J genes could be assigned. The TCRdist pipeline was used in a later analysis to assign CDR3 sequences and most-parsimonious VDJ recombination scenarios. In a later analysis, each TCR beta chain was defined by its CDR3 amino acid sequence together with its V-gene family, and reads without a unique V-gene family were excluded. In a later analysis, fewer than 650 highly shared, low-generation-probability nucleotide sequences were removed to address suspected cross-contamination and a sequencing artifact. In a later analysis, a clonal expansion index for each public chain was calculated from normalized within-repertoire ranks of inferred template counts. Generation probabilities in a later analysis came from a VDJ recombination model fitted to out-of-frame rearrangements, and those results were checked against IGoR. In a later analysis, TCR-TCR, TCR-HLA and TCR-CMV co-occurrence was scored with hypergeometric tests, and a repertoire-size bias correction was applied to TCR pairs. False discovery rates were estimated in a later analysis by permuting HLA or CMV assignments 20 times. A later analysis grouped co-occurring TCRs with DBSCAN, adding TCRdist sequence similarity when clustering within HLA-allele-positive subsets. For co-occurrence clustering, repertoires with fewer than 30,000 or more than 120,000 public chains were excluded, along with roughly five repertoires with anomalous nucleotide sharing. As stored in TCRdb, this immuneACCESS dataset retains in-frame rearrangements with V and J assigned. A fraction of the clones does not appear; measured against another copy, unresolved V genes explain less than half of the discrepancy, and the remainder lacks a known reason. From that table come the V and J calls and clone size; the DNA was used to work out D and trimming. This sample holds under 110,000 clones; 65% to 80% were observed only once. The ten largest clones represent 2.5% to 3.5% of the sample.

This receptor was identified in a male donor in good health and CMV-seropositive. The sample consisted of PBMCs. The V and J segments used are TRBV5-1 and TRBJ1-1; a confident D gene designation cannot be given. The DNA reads TGCGCCAGCAGCTTGGCCCCTTTAGACAAGAACACTGAAGCTTTCTTT. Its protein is CASSLAPLDKNTEAFF.